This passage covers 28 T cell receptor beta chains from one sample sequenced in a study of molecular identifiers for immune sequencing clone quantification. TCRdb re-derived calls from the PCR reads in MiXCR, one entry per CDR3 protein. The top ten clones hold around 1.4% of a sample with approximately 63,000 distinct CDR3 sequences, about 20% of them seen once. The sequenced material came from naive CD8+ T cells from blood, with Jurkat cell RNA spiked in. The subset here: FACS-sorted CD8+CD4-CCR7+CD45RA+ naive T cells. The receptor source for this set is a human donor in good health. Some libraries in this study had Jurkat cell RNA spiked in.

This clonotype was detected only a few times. The CDR3 bases are TGTGCCAGCCTCGGGACAGGATACAATGAGCAGTTCTTC. Translating gives CASLGTGYNEQFF. J is TRBJ2-1 and V is TRBV2; TRBD1 matches 8 bases. Losses at the gene ends were 8 bases for V and 4 bases for J; bases not matched to a gene: 4. This CDR3 has 13 residues. Germline CDR1 and CDR2: SNHLY and FYNNEI. Supplemented by reference TRBV2 and TRBJ2-1, the full variable domain reads EPEVTQTPSHQVTQMGQEVILRCVPISNHLYFYWYRQILGQKVEFLVSFYNNEISEKSEIFDDQFSVERPDGSNFTLKIRSTKLEDSAMYFCASLGTGYNEQFFGPGTRLTVL.

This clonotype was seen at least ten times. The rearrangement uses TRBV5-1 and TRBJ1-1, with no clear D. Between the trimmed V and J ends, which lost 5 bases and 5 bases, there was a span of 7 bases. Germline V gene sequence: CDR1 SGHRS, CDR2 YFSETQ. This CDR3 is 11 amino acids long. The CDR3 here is CASREVTEAFF. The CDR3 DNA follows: TGCGCCAGCAGGGAGGTGACTGAAGCTTTCTTT.

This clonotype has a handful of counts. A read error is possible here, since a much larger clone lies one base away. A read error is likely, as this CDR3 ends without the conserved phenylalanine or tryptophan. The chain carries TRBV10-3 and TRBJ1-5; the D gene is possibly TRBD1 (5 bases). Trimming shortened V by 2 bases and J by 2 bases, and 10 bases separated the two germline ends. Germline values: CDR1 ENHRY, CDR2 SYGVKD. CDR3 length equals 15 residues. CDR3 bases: TGTGCCATCAGTGAGCCAGGGTATGGCAATCAGCCCCAGCATTCT. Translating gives CAISEPGYGNQPQHS.

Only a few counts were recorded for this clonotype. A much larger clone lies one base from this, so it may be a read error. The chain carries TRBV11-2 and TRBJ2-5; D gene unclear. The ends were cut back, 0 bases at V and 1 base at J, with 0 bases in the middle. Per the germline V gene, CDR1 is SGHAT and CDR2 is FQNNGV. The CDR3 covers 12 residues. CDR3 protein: CASSLDQETQYF. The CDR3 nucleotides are TGTGCCAGCAGCTTAGACCAAGAGACCCAGTACTTC.

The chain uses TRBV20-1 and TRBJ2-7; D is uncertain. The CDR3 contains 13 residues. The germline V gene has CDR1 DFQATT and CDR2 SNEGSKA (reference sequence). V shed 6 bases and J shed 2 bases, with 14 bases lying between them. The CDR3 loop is CSAPVGGPYEQYF. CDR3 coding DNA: TGCAGTGCCCCCGTGGGCGGTCCCTACGAGCAGTACTTC.

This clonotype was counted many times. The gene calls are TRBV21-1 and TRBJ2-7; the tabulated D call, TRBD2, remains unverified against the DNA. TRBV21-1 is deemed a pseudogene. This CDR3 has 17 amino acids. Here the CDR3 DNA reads TGTGCCAGCAGCAAAGGTGGAACGCGGGAGGGCCCCCGCGAGCAGTACTTC. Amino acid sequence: CASSKGGTREGPREQYF.

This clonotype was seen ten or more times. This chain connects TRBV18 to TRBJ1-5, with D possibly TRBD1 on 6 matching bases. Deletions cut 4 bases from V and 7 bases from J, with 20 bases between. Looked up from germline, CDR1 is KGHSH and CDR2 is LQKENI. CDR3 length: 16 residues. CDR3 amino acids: CASSLLGRGAGQPQHF. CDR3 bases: TGTGCCAGCTCACTTCTAGGCAGGGGCGCGGGGCAGCCCCAGCATTTT.

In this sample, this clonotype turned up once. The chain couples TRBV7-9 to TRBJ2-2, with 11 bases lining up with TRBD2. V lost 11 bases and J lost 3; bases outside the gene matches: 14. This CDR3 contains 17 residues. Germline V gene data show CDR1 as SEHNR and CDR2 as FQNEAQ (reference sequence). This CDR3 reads CAGHILTSGIDTGELFF. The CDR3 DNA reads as TGTGCCGGCCACATTTTGACTAGCGGGATAGACACCGGGGAGCTGTTTTTT.

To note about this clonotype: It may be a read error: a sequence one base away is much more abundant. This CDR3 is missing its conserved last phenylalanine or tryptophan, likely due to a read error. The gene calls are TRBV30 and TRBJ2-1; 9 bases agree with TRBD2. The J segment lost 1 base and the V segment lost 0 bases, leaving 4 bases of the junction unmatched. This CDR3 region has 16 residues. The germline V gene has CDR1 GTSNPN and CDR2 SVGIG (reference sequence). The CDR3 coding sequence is TGTGCCTGGAGTGTAGGTAGCGGGAGATCCTACAATGAGCAGTTCCTC. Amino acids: CAWSVGSGRSYNEQFL.

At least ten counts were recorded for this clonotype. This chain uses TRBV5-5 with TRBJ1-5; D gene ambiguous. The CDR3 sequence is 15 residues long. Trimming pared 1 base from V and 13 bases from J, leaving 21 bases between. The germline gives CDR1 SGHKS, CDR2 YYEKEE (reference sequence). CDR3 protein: CASSLYGLADRSQHF. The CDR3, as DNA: TGTGCCAGCAGCTTGTACGGCCTGGCGGACCGATCACAGCATTTT.

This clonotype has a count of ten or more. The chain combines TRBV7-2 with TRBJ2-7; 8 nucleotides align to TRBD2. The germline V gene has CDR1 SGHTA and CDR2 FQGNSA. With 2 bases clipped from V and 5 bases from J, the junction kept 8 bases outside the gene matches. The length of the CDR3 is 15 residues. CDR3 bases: TGTGCCAGCAGCTTATTCGGGCTAGCGGGCAACGAGCAGTACTTC. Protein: CASSLFGLAGNEQYF.

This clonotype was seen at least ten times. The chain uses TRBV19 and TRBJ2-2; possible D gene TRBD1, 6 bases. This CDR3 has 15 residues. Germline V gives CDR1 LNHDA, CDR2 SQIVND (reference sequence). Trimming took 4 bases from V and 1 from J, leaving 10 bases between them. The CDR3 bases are TGTGCCAGTAGTAGCTCGGGACAGAACACCGGGGAGCTGTTTTTT. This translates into CASSSSGQNTGELFF.

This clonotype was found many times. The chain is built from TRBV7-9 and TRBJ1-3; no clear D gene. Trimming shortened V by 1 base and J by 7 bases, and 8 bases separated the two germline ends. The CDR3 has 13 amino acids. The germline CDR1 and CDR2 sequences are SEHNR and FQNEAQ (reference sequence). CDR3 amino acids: CASSLEVGNTIYF. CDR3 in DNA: TGTGCCAGCAGCTTAGAGGTCGGCAACACCATATATTTT.

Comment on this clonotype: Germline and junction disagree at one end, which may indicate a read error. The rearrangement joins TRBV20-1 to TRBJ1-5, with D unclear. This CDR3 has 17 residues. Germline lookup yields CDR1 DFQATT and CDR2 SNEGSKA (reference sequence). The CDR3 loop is CSAGDYVADLSNQPQHF. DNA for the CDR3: TGCAGTGCTGGAGATTACGTCGCGGACCTTAGCAATCAGCCCCAGCATTTT.

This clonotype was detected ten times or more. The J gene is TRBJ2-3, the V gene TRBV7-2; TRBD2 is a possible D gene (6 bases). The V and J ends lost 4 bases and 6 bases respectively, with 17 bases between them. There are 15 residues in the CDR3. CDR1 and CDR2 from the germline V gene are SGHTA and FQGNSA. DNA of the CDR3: TGTGCCAGCAGCTCCTGGCGGGACGGTGACGATACGCAGTATTTT. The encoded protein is CASSSWRDGDDTQYF.

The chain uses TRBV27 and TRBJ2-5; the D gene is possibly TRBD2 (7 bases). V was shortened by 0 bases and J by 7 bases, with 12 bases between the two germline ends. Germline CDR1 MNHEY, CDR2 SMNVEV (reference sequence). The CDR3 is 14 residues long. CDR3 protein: CASSLSRGGWTQYF. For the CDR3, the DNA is TGTGCCAGCAGTTTATCGAGGGGGGGCTGGACCCAGTACTTC.

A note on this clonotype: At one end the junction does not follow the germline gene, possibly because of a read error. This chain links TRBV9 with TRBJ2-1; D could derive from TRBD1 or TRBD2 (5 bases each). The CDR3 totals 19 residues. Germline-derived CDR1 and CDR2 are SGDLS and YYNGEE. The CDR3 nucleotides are TGTGCCGGCAGCCTCAACTCCCAGGCCGGGGCGGTTCTGGCTAGAGAGCAGTTCTTC. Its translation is CAGSLNSQAGAVLAREQFF.

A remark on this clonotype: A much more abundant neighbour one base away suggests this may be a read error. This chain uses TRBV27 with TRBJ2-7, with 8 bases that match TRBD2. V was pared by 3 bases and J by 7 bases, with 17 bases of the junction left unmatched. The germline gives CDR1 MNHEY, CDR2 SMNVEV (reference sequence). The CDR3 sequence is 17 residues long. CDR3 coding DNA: TGTGCCAGCAGTTTCTCAGCGGGAGAGCCAATTGGGGCGGAGCAGTACTTC. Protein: CASSFSAGEPIGAEQYF.

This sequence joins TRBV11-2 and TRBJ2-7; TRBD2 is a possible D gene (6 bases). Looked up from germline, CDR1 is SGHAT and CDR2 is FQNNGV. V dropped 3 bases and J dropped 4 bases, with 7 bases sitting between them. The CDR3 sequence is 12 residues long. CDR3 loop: CASSFGGYEQYF. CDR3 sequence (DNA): TGTGCCAGCAGCTTTGGGGGGTACGAGCAGTACTTC.

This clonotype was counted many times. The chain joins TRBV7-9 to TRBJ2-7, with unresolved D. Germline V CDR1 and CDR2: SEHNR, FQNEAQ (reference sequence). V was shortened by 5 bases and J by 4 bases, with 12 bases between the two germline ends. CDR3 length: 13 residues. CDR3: CASSHATGYEQYF. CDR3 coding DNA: TGTGCCAGCAGCCATGCTACTGGGTACGAGCAGTACTTC.

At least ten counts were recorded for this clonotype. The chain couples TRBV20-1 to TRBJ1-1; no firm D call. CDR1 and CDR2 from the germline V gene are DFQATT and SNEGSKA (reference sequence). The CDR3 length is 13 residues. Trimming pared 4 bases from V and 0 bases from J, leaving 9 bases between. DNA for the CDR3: TGCAGTGCTACCGGGTCCTTGAACACTGAAGCTTTCTTT. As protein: CSATGSLNTEAFF.

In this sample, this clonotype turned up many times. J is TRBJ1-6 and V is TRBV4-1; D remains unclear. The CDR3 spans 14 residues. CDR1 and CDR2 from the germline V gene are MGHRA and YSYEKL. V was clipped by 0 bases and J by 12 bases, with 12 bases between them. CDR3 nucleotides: TGCGCCAGCAGCCAAGATGGGGTCAGCCAACCCCTCCACTTT. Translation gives CASSQDGVSQPLHF.

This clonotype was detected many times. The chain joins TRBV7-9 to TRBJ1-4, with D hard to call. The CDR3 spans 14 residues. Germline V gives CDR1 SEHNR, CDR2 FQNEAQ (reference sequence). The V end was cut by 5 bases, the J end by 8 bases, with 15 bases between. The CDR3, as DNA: TGTGCCAGCAGCCGGGCTTTGTCTGGGGAAAAACTGTTTTTT. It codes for CASSRALSGEKLFF.

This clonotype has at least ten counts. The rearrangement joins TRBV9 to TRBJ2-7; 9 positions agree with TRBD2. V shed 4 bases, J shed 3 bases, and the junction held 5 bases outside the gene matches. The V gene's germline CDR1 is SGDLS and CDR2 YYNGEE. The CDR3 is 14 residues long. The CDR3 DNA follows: TGTGCCAGCAGCCCCCGGACTAGCGTCTACGAGCAGTACTTC. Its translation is CASSPRTSVYEQYF.

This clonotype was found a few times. CDR3 loop: CASSSGTSGRKYEQFF. The CDR3, as DNA: TGTGCCAGCAGTTCCGGGACTAGCGGGAGGAAGTATGAGCAGTTCTTC. The chain combines TRBV7-9 with TRBJ2-1; the match to TRBD2 covers 15 bases. Unmatched junction bases numbered 8, after V lost 6 bases and J lost 8 bases. Germline CDR1 and CDR2: SEHNR and FQNEAQ (reference sequence). CDR3 length: 16 amino acids.

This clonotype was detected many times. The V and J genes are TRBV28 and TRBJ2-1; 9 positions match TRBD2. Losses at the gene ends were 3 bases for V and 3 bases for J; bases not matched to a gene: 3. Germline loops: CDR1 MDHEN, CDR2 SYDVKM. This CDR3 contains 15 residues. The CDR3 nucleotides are TGTGCCAGCAGTTTTCGACTAGCGGTCTACAATGAGCAGTTCTTC. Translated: CASSFRLAVYNEQFF.

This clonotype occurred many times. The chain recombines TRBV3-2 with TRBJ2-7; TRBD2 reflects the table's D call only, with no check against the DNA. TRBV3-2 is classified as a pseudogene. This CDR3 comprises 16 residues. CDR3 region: CASSQEKAGGRCEQYF. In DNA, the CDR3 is TGTGCCAGCAGCCAAGAGAAAGCGGGAGGGCGCTGCGAGCAGTACTTC.

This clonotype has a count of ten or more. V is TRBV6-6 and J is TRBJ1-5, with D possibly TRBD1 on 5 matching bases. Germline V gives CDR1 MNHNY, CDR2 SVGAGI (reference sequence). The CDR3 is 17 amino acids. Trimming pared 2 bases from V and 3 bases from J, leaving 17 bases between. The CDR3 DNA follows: TGTGCCAGCAGTTACCCGCTCGGGGGGGATGACAATCAGCCCCAGCATTTT. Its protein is CASSYPLGGDDNQPQHF.